This T cell receptor (beta chain) is drawn from a study of blood T cell repertoires in COVID-19. Repertoires were generated with immunoSEQ multiplex PCR, while TCRdb's copy carries only in-frame clones and drops some. The sample has 200,000 to 250,000 clones, roughly 84% seen once. This clone appeared a single time. The source is a woman aged 80 or over with acute or convalescent COVID-19. The sequencing input was peripheral blood.

The CDR3 here is CASSQRQGSYEQYF. For the CDR3, the DNA is TGTGCCAGCAGCCAACGACAGGGTTCCTACGAGCAGTACTTC. The gene calls are TRBV14 and TRBJ2-7; 7 bases are shared with TRBD1. The germline V gene encodes CDR1 SGHDN and CDR2 FVKESK. Unmatched junction bases numbered 2, after V lost 2 bases and J lost 1 base. The CDR3 runs 14 residues.